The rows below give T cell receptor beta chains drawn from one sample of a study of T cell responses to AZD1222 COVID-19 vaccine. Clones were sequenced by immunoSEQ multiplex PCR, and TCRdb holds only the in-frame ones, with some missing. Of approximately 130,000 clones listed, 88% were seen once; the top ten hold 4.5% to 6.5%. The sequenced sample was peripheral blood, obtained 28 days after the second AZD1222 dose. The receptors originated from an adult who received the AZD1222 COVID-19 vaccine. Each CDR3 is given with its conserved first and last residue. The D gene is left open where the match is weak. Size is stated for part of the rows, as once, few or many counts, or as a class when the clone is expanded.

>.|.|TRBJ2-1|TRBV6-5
TGTGCCAGCATGAAGGGGCTAGGTAATGAGCAGTTCTTC
CASMKGLGNEQFF
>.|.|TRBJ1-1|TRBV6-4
TGTGCCAGCAGTGACTCGCCAGGGGACACTGAAGCTTTCTTT
CASSDSPGDTEAFF
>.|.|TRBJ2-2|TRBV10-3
TGTGCCATCAAGGTGCGGGAATACACCGGGGAGCTGTTTTTT
CAIKVREYTGELFF
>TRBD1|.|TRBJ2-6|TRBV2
TGTGCCAGCAGACTAAGACAGGGCGCCGGGGCCAACGTCCTGACTTTC
CASRLRQGAGANVLTF
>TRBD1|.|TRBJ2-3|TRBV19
TGTGCCAGTAAGGACAGGGGGCGTATGGGATTCACGGATACGCAGTATTTT
CASKDRGRMGFTDTQYF
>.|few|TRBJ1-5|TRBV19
TGTGCCAGCACCGGGGGGGGAGGCAATCAGCCCCAGCATTTT
CASTGGGGNQPQHF
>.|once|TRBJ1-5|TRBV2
TGTGCCAGCAAGAGGGGAAGGGGCAATCAGCCCCAGCATTTT
CASKRGRGNQPQHF
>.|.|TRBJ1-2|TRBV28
TGTGCCAGCAGCCTAGACAGTTACTATGGCTACACCTTC
CASSLDSYYGYTF
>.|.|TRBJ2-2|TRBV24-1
TGTGCCACCAGTGATTTGGGACAAATCACCGGGGAGCTGTTTTTT
CATSDLGQITGELFF
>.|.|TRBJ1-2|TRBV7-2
TGTGCCAGCAGCCAAAACTATGGCTACACCTTC
CASSQNYGYTF
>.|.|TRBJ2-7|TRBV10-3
TGTGCCATCAGTGAGGCCCCAGGGTACGAGCAGTACTTC
CAISEAPGYEQYF
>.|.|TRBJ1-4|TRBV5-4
TGTGCCAGCAGCAGTGGCCCGAACACTAATGAAAAACTGTTTTTT
CASSSGPNTNEKLFF
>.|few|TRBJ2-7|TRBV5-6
TGTGCCAGCAGCCCCCCCGACCGGAGCTCCTACGAGCAGTACTTC
CASSPPDRSSYEQYF
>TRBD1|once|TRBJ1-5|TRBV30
TGTGCCTGGAGCATACAGGGGGTCGATTATCAGCCCCAGCATTTT
CAWSIQGVDYQPQHF
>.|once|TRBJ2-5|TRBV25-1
TGTGCCAGCAGTGACCCCGGACGAGAGACCCAGTACTTC
CASSDPGRETQYF
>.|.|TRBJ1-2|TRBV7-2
TGTGCCAGCAGCTTAGATGGGTTGGGATATGGCTACACCTTC
CASSLDGLGYGYTF
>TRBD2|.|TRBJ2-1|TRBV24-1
TGTGCCACCAGTGATTTGAAGGAGCGCGGGAGGGGGTCCTACAATGAGCAGTTCTTC
CATSDLKERGRGSYNEQFF
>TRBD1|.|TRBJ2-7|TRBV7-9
TGTGCCAGCAGCGGGACAGGCTCCTACGAGCAGTACTTC
CASSGTGSYEQYF
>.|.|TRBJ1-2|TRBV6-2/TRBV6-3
TGTGCCAGCAGTTCCTGGAAAAAGGCCGGGGCCGAAAACCCTAACTATGGCTACACCTTC
CASSSWKKAGAENPNYGYTF
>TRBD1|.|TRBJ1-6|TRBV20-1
TGCAGTGCTAGTGGTCAGGGGGACTATAATTCACCCCTCCACTTT
CSASGQGDYNSPLHF
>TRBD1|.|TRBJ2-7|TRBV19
TGTGCCAGTAGTCTGGGGGACAGGATATACGAGCAGTACTTC
CASSLGDRIYEQYF
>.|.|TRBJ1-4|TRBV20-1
TGCAGTGCCTATCGTGAAAAACTGTTTTTT
CSAYREKLFF
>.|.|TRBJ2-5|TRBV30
TGTGCCTGGAGTGTTCTCGGGCGCCAAGAGACCCAGTACTTC
CAWSVLGRQETQYF
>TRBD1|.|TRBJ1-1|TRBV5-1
TGCGCCAGCCGAATTCCGGGACAGAGGGTTTTCTTT
CASRIPGQRVFF
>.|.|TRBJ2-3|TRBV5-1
TGCGCCAGCAGCTTGGTACAGGCGGGAGATACGCAGTATTTT
CASSLVQAGDTQYF
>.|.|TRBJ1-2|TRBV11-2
TGTGCCAGCAGCTCGCTCGGGGACGGCCTCTATGGCTACACCTTC
CASSSLGDGLYGYTF
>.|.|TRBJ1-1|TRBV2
TGTGCCAGCAGTGATCGGGGGGCGAGCACTGAAGCTTTCTTT
CASSDRGASTEAFF
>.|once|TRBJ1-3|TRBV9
TGTGCCAGCACCCCCCAGGGGTACTCTGGAAACACCATATATTTT
CASTPQGYSGNTIYF
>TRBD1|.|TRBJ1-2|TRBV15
TGTGCCACCAGCAGAGAAGGGGGGCAGGGGGGCTATGGCTACACCTTC
CATSREGGQGGYGYTF
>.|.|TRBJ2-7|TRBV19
TGTGCCAGTAGCAAGACAGCCCGGGAGTCCTACGAGCAGTACTTC
CASSKTARESYEQYF
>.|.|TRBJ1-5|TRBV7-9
TGTGCCAGCAGCTTAAGTGGCAATCAGCCCCAGCATTTT
CASSLSGNQPQHF
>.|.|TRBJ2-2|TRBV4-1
TGCGCCAGCAGCCAAGTTCACAGGAACACCGGGGAGCTGTTTTTT
CASSQVHRNTGELFF
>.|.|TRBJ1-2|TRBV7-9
TGTGCCAGCAGCTTAGAAGCAGGGAGAAGTGGCTACACCTTC
CASSLEAGRSGYTF
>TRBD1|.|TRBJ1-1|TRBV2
TGTGCCAGCATCCCGACAGGGTCAAGTACTGAAGCTTTCTTT
CASIPTGSSTEAFF
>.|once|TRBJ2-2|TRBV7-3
TGTGCCAGCAGCGAACAGGGCTTTGGCACCGGGGAGCTGTTTTTT
CASSEQGFGTGELFF
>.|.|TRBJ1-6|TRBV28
TGTGCCAGCAGTCCCGGAGGGTATTCACCCCTCCACTTT
CASSPGGYSPLHF
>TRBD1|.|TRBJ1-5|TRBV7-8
TGTGCCAGCAGCTTAGGGCCGGACAGGGAGAATCAGCCCCAGCATTTT
CASSLGPDRENQPQHF
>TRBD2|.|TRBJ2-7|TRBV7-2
TGTGCCAGCAGCTACGCCGGGGGGGCCGAGCAGTACTTC
CASSYAGGAEQYF
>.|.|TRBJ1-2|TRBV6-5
TGTGCCAGCAGGAGGGACGGTGGGTTCGATGGCTACACCTTC
CASRRDGGFDGYTF
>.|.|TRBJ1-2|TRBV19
TGTGCCAGTAGTATAGAGACTTTCTATGGCTACACCTTC
CASSIETFYGYTF
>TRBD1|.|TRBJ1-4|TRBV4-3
TGCGCCAGCAGCCAAGAGTTCAGCGGGACAGGGAATAATGAAAAACTGTTTTTT
CASSQEFSGTGNNEKLFF
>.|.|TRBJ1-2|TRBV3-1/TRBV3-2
TGTGCCAGCAGCCAACGGACAGTGCGTACCTTC
CASSQRTVRTF
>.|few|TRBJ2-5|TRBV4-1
TGCGCCAGCAGCCAAACCCCCGAAGGAGAGACCCAGTACTTC
CASSQTPEGETQYF
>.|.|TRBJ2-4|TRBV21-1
TGTGCCAGCACCCTTCCAATTCAGTACTTC
CASTLPIQYF
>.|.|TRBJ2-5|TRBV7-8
TGTGCCAGCAGGAAGGCCGTCCAAGAGACCCAGTACTTC
CASRKAVQETQYF
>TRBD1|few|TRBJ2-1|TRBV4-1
TGCGCCAGCAGCCAAGGACCCACAGGGGGCGGAAACAATGAGCAGTTCTTC
CASSQGPTGGGNNEQFF
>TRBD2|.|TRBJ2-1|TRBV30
TGTGCCTCAGCTTCCGGGAGGCGGCCGGTCAATGAGCAGTTCTTC
CASASGRRPVNEQFF